Listed below are T cell receptor beta chains from one sample, sequenced in a study of sequential checkpoint blockade in melanoma. Profiling relied on immunoSEQ multiplex PCR, and the TCRdb table lists in-frame clones only, not all of them. The sample consists of over 4,000 clones, approximately 78% of them appearing once. Specimen: CD8+ T cells sorted from blood (inferred from file names), collected from a patient given nivolumab and ipilimumab in sequence. Receptors were obtained from a human donor with melanoma. The CDR3 runs from the conserved cysteine through the conserved F or W. The D gene is left open where the match is weak. Expanded clones get a size class; other rows say once, few or many, or leave the size out.

D	length	V	J	size	CDR3	DNA
TRBD1	13	TRBV27	TRBJ1-2	NA	CASGTGRGYGYTF	TGTGCCAGCGGGACAGGACGGGGCTATGGCTACACCTTC
NA	12	TRBV5-4	TRBJ1-3	few	CASSFEGNTIYF	TGTGCCAGCAGCTTCGAGGGAAACACCATATATTTT
TRBD1	14	TRBV6-1	TRBJ2-7	medium-sized	CASSEGTGGFEQYF	TGTGCCAGCAGTGAAGGGACAGGGGGATTCGAGCAGTACTTC
NA	13	TRBV14	TRBJ2-5	NA	CASSQVDGSAQYF	TGTGCCAGCAGCCAAGTAGACGGGTCGGCTCAGTACTTC
TRBD1	14	TRBV7-7	TRBJ2-7	NA	CASSLSDRNYEQYF	TGTGCTAGCAGCTTATCGGACAGGAACTACGAGCAGTACTTC
TRBD2	16	TRBV7-9	TRBJ2-5	NA	CARGSGGARFQETQYF	TGTGCCAGGGGGAGCGGGGGGGCCCGTTTCCAAGAGACCCAGTACTTC
NA	13	TRBV6-5	TRBJ2-7	NA	CASSYGGTYEQYF	TGTGCCAGCAGTTACGGGGGGACCTACGAGCAGTACTTC
NA	12	TRBV6-1	TRBJ2-5	NA	CASSELQETQYF	TGTGCCAGCAGTGAACTCCAAGAGACCCAGTACTTC
NA	14	TRBV19	TRBJ1-5	NA	CASSMLGGFEPQHF	TGTGCCAGTAGTATGCTAGGAGGTTTTGAGCCCCAGCATTTT
NA	16	TRBV6-6	TRBJ1-5	NA	CASKGGREGNNQPQHF	TGTGCCAGCAAGGGGGGGCGGGAGGGAAACAATCAGCCCCAGCATTTT
NA	11	TRBV13	TRBJ2-7	NA	CASSWMGEQYF	TGTGCCAGCAGCTGGATGGGCGAGCAGTACTTC
NA	16	TRBV7-2	TRBJ2-7	NA	CASSHPPGVVPYEQYF	TGTGCCAGCAGCCACCCCCCGGGGGTTGTTCCCTACGAGCAGTACTTC
NA	16	TRBV25-1	TRBJ2-3	NA	CASGTGGTGSTDTQYF	TGTGCCAGCGGGACGGGGGGGACAGGGTCCACAGATACGCAGTATTTT
TRBD2	17	TRBV4-3	TRBJ2-1	NA	CASSLLTGLAGVHEQFF	TGCGCCAGCAGCCTCCTCACCGGACTAGCGGGGGTGCATGAGCAGTTCTTC
TRBD1	15	TRBV5-1	TRBJ2-7	NA	CASSLAGTGFIEQYF	TGCGCCAGCAGCTTGGCCGGGACAGGGTTTATCGAGCAGTACTTC
NA	13	TRBV4-3	TRBJ2-3	few	CASSQVHTDTQYF	TGCGCCAGCAGCCAGGTACACACAGATACGCAGTATTTT
NA	14	TRBV25-1	TRBJ2-5	NA	CASSEFGLEETQYF	TGTGCCAGCAGTGAATTTGGACTTGAAGAGACCCAGTACTTC
NA	13	TRBV21-1	TRBJ1-1	NA	CASSKAHGDEAFF	TGTGCCAGCAGCAAAGCGCATGGAGATGAAGCTTTCTTT
TRBD1	15	TRBV7-8	TRBJ2-2	NA	CASSAGTGEAGELFF	TGTGCCAGCAGCGCTGGGACAGGAGAGGCCGGGGAGCTGTTTTTT
TRBD2	15	TRBV19	TRBJ2-1	NA	CASSRTSGQYNEQFF	TGTGCCAGTAGTAGGACTAGCGGGCAGTACAATGAGCAGTTCTTC
NA	13	TRBV6-5	TRBJ1-5	NA	CASSWTANQPQHF	TGTGCCAGCAGTTGGACAGCGAATCAGCCCCAGCATTTT
NA	14	TRBV6-6	TRBJ2-7	NA	CASSYSGGDHEQYF	TGTGCCAGCAGTTACTCGGGCGGGGACCACGAGCAGTACTTC
NA	14	TRBV5-4	TRBJ2-7	once	CASSFGVISYEQYF	TGTGCCAGCAGTTTCGGGGTCATCTCCTACGAGCAGTACTTC
TRBD1	14	TRBV25-1	TRBJ1-2	NA	CASSDFGTAYGYTF	TGTGCCAGCAGTGATTTCGGGACAGCCTATGGCTACACCTTC
TRBD2	17	TRBV13	TRBJ2-1	medium-sized	CASSNRGAASGHNEQFF	TGTGCCAGCAGCAATAGAGGGGCGGCTAGCGGACACAATGAGCAGTTCTTC
NA	13	TRBV5-6	TRBJ2-7	NA	CASSLRTGYEQYF	TGTGCCAGCAGCTTGAGAACGGGCTACGAGCAGTACTTC
NA	13	TRBV5-8	TRBJ1-2	NA	CASSLGSGHGYTF	TGTGCCAGCAGCTTAGGATCAGGGCATGGCTACACCTTC
NA	16	TRBV5-1	TRBJ1-3	NA	CASSFWPGSSGNTIYF	TGCGCCAGCAGCTTCTGGCCCGGGAGCTCTGGAAACACCATATATTTT
NA	13	TRBV18	TRBJ1-1	NA	CASSPGGRTEAFF	TGTGCCAGCTCACCAGGGGGGAGAACTGAAGCTTTCTTT
TRBD2	15	TRBV2	TRBJ2-5	NA	CASSEIAGPQETQYF	TGTGCCAGCAGTGAAATAGCGGGCCCACAAGAGACCCAGTACTTC